Following are 15 T cell receptor beta chains from one sample sequenced in a study of cytomegalovirus exposure and HLA in healthy donors. 13 Jbeta primers and 60 Vbeta primers were used for the PCR. The method was immunoSEQ multiplex PCR; TCRdb's version includes in-frame clones alone and lacks a portion of them. Among 140,000 or so clones listed, approximately 68% were seen once. The sequenced material came from PBMCs. Receptors were obtained from a man aged 35 to 55 in good health and CMV-seronegative.

The CDR3 loop is CASSIGSSGGAREQFF. CDR3 sequence (DNA): TGTGCCAGTAGTATAGGGTCTAGCGGGGGGGCGCGTGAGCAGTTCTTC. The gene calls are TRBV19 and TRBJ2-1; TRBD2 aligns across 12 bases. The V and J ends lost 1 base and 9 bases, in that order; junction bases with no gene match: 7. This CDR3 is 16 amino acids long. Germline V lookup: CDR1 LNHDA, CDR2 SQIVND (reference sequence).

This chain links TRBV10-3 with TRBJ1-5, with D perhaps TRBD1 (6 bases). The V and J ends lost 0 bases and 5 bases respectively, with 14 bases between them. The CDR3 is 16 amino acids. From germline, CDR1 is ENHRY and CDR2 SYGVKD. The CDR3 sequence is CAISESGGGVYQPQHF. CDR3 coding DNA: TGTGCCATCAGTGAGTCGGGGGGGGGCGTCTATCAGCCCCAGCATTTT.

CDR3 DNA: TGCGCCAGCAGCTCCGGACAGAGCAATCAGCCCCAGCATTTT. The encoded protein is CASSSGQSNQPQHF. The V gene is TRBV5-1, the J gene TRBJ1-5; possible D gene TRBD1, 6 bases. CDR3 length: 14 residues. Deletions cut 3 bases from V and 1 base from J, with 8 bases between. Per the germline V gene, CDR1 is SGHRS and CDR2 is YFSETQ.

This clone was seen a handful of times. The chain has TRBV28 and TRBJ2-1; TRBD2 agrees at 11 bases. This CDR3 has 19 residues. V dropped 1 base and J dropped 3; count of bases not matched to a gene: 11. Germline-derived CDR1 and CDR2 are MDHEN and SYDVKM. CDR3 in DNA: TGTGCCAGCAGTTTATACGGTCGGGGACTAGCGGCCTACTACAATGAGCAGTTCTTC. Translation: CASSLYGRGLAAYYNEQFF.

V and J are TRBV15 and TRBJ1-1, with unresolved D. The CDR3 consists of 13 residues. Trimming removed 5 bases from V and 7 bases from J, with 14 bases in between. CDR1 and CDR2 (germline): LNHNV, YYDKDF (reference sequence). The CDR3 sequence is CATSGLRRLEAFF. CDR3 sequence (DNA): TGTGCCACCAGCGGACTCCGGCGACTTGAAGCTTTCTTT.

V and J are TRBV7-2 and TRBJ1-1; tentatively, D is TRBD1 (5 bases). This CDR3 is 13 amino acids long. Trimming removed 5 bases at V and 7 bases at J, with 14 bases between. The germline gives CDR1 SGHTA, CDR2 FQGNSA. CDR3 protein: CASSPTRTSEAFF. The CDR3 region has the DNA TGTGCCAGCAGCCCCACCCGGACAAGTGAAGCTTTCTTT. Looking up the rest from reference TRBV7-2 and TRBJ1-1 gives the full variable domain: GAGVSQSPSNKVTEKGKDVELRCDPISGHTALYWYRQSLGQGLEFLIYFQGNSAPDKSGLPSDRFSAERTGGSVSTLTIQRTQQEDSAVYLCASSPTRTSEAFFGQGTRLTVV.

The V gene is TRBV6-5, the J gene TRBJ2-1; 11 bases line up with TRBD2. Germline CDR1 MNHEY, CDR2 SVGAGI. The CDR3 loop spans 15 amino acids. Trimming at V came to 6 bases and at J to 8 bases, leaving 9 bases not matched to a gene. The CDR3 loop is CASRPTSGSKYEQFF. CDR3 DNA sequence: TGTGCCAGCAGGCCTACTAGCGGGAGTAAATATGAGCAGTTCTTC.

This clone was observed a few times. The same CDR3 also results from other DNA sequences found in this sample. The chain links TRBV5-1 to TRBJ1-1; the match to TRBD1 covers 8 bases. V gave up 3 bases and J gave up 2 bases; unmatched junction bases: 3. Germline assignment: CDR1 SGHRS and CDR2 YFSETQ. CDR3 size: 14 residues. CDR3 nucleotide sequence: TGCGCCAGCAGCTCCGGGACAGGCAACACTGAAGCTTTCTTT. It yields the protein CASSSGTGNTEAFF.

The chain employs TRBV7-2 and TRBJ2-3, with TRBD2 matching over 7 bases. With 7 bases clipped from V and 2 bases from J, the junction kept 9 bases outside the gene matches. The CDR3 extends over 15 amino acids. Germline assignment: CDR1 SGHTA and CDR2 FQGNSA. DNA of the CDR3: TGTGCCAGCACCACCGGACTAGGGGTCACAGATACGCAGTATTTT. Translating gives CASTTGLGVTDTQYF.

Only one count was recorded for this clone. Mismatch with germline at one junction end may stem from a read error. J is TRBJ1-4 and V is TRBV15; 8 nucleotides line up with TRBD1. This CDR3 has 12 amino acids. The germline CDR1 and CDR2 sequences are LNHNV and YYDKDF (reference sequence). As DNA, the CDR3 is TGTGCCACCAGCGGCGCCCAGGGGGCTCGGTCATTT. Encoded protein: CATSGAQGARSF.

CDR3 sequence: CASRKFEQGLGGYTF. The CDR3 coding sequence is TGCGCCAGCAGAAAATTCGAACAGGGGTTGGGGGGCTACACCTTC. J is TRBJ1-2 and V is TRBV4-1; 7 bases match TRBD1. Trimming cost V 6 bases and J 8 bases; bases outside gene matches: 15. The CDR3 runs 15 residues. CDR1 and CDR2 from the germline V gene are MGHRA and YSYEKL.

The chain combines TRBV7-9 with TRBJ2-7, with 9 bases fitting TRBD1. CDR3 length: 15 residues. Per the germline V gene, CDR1 is SEHNR and CDR2 is FQNEAQ (reference sequence). With 8 bases clipped from V and 3 bases from J, the junction kept 11 bases outside the gene matches. The CDR3 nucleotides are TGTGCCAGCGCACACCGCCGGGACAGGGTCTACGAGCAGTACTTC. Residues: CASAHRRDRVYEQYF.

The chain couples TRBV5-8 to TRBJ1-5, with D unclear. Trimming removed 4 bases from V and 4 bases from J, with 15 bases in between. This CDR3 spans 15 amino acids. CDR1 SGHTS and CDR2 YDEGEE come from the germline V gene. The CDR3 spells CASSPRQLANQPQHF. As DNA, the CDR3 is TGTGCCAGCAGCCCCCGGCAACTAGCAAATCAGCCCCAGCATTTT.

The chain links TRBV7-2 to TRBJ2-7; the D gene is possibly TRBD1 (5 bases). V lost 3 bases to trimming and J lost 5 bases, with 26 bases between them. CDR3 size: 18 residues. Germline assignment: CDR1 SGHTA and CDR2 FQGNSA. The CDR3 DNA reads as TGTGCCAGCAGCTTTCTCCGCCTTTTAACGGACAAAACGGACGAGCAGTACTTC. Protein: CASSFLRLLTDKTDEQYF.

In this sample, this clone turned up a few times. CDR3 DNA sequence: TGTGCCAGCAGTTCCGGTAGCGGGAGGGCTTACAATGAGCAGTTCTTC. This translates into CASSSGSGRAYNEQFF. The chain combines TRBV28 with TRBJ2-1; 11 bases agree with TRBD2. Germline V gene lookup returns CDR1 MDHEN and CDR2 SYDVKM. This CDR3 is 16 amino acids long. V lost 4 bases to trimming and J lost 4 bases; unmatched junction nucleotides: 6. Drawing the rest from reference TRBV28 and TRBJ2-1, the complete variable domain is DVKVTQSSRYLVKRTGEKVFLECVQDMDHENMFWYRQDPGLGLRLIYFSYDVKMKEKGDIPEGYSVSREKKERFSLILESASTNQTSMYLCASSSGSGRAYNEQFFGPGTRLTVL.